The following is a T cell receptor (beta chain) sequence with its context. Then a second PCR, running roughly 6 to 12 cycles, was carried out with a sample-barcoded 5' primer and a J-beta primer mix. Every cDNA molecule carried a tag from a template-switch adaptor bearing 12 random nucleotides. CDR3-containing paired-end reads numbering at least 2.5 million came from each sample. TCRdb itself ran the 5' RACE reads through MiXCR, one entry per CDR3 protein. The repertoire has 1.8 million or so distinct CDR3 sequences, about two fifths of them found once; the top ten carry 23%. The source of the sample is a study of blood T cells in healthy people across ages. Donor samples were obtained from healthy Caucasian individuals from Russia, aged 6 to 90. Per the germline V gene, CDR1 is SGHDN and CDR2 is FVKESK. The CDR3 totals 14 residues. V lost 2 bases and J 6 bases, leaving 13 bases between the germline ends.

Input material: blood. The receptor was isolated from a human donor in good health. This chain joins TRBV14 and TRBJ1-2; D may be TRBD1 (5 bases). For the CDR3, the DNA is TGTGCCAGCAGCCAATTCCGGGACGGCGATGGCTACACCTTC. It translates to CASSQFRDGDGYTF.